This T cell receptor beta chain was captured in a study of breast tumors, draining lymph nodes, adjacent tissues. TCRdb reprocessed the multiplex PCR reads via MiXCR and lists one record per CDR3 protein. Among roughly 7,100 distinct CDR3 sequences listed, approximately 41% were seen once. The CDR3 spans 14 residues. CDR1 and CDR2 from the germline V gene are MNHEY and SVGEGT. After removal of 9 bases from V and 6 bases from J, the junction contained 14 bases not matched to a gene. Study outcomes and limitations: Tumor repertoires ranked between lymph nodes and nontumor tissue in diversity, with V and J gene preferences. Most tumor T cells seemingly derive from lymph node, then expand in tumor. Luminal-like breast cancer showed significantly higher tumor–nontumor repertoire similarity than basal-like.

This clonotype was recorded many times. Its specificity is not known. Sequencing was done on a sample of tumor-adjacent breast tissue. This receptor was taken from a female donor with breast cancer. Some clones in this sample may be carry-over from other donors' samples. The gene calls are TRBV6-2 or TRBV6-3 and TRBJ2-7, with 7 bases lining up with TRBD1. CDR3 loop: CASSPVGGLSEQYF. In DNA, the CDR3 is TGTGCCAGTTCGCCGGTAGGGGGCTTAAGCGAGCAGTACTTC.